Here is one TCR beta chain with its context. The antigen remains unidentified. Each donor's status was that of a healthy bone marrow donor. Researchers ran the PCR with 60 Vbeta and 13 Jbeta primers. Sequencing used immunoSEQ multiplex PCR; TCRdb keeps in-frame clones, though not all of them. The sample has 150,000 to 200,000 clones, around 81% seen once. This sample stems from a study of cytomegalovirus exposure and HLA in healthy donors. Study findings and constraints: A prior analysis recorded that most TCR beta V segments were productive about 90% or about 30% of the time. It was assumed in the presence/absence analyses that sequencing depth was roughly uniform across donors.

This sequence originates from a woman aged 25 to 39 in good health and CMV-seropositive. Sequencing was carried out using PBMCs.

CDR3 sequence: CAIRDRSNTGELFF. The DNA for the CDR3 is TGTGCCATCAGGGACAGGTCGAACACCGGGGAGCTGTTTTTT. V gene TRBV10-3 combines with J gene TRBJ2-2; 7 nucleotides agree with TRBD1. The CDR3 loop spans 14 amino acids. V dropped 6 bases and J dropped 0; count of bases not matched to a gene: 1. The germline V gene encodes CDR1 ENHRY and CDR2 SYGVKD.